This passage covers 10 T cell receptor beta chains from one sample sequenced in a study of cytomegalovirus exposure and HLA in healthy donors. The primer mix had 60 Vbeta and 13 Jbeta primers. Generated by immunoSEQ multiplex PCR, the TCRdb table keeps only in-frame clones and is missing some. The sample lists about 100,000 clones, approximately 76% occurring once. Sequencing used PBMCs. Receptors originate from a man in his forties or fifties in good health and CMV-seropositive.

This chain joins TRBV29-1 and TRBJ2-2; 7 bases map to TRBD2. The CDR3 is 14 amino acids. The germline V gene has CDR1 SQVTM and CDR2 ANQGSEA. After removal of 4 bases from V and 6 bases from J, the junction contained 8 bases not matched to a gene. DNA of the CDR3: TGCAGCGTTGGCCTTGGGGGGGATTCCGGGGAGCTGTTTTTT. Translation: CSVGLGGDSGELFF.

The chain employs TRBV27 and TRBJ2-3; the D is unclear. V was clipped by 1 base and J by 0 bases, with 5 bases between them. Germline loops: CDR1 MNHEY, CDR2 SMNVEV (reference sequence). This CDR3 is 14 amino acids long. CDR3 loop: CASSLWASTDTQYF. CDR3 DNA: TGTGCCAGCAGTTTATGGGCTAGCACAGATACGCAGTATTTT.

A few counts support this clone. The CDR3 here is CASGGALSTEAFF. CDR3 in DNA: TGTGCCAGCGGAGGGGCCCTAAGCACTGAAGCTTTCTTT. The chain employs TRBV9 and TRBJ1-1, with D perhaps matching TRBD1 (5 bases). V dropped 7 bases and J dropped 4 bases, with 14 bases sitting between them. Germline V gene sequence: CDR1 SGDLS, CDR2 YYNGEE. The CDR3 length is 13 residues.

CDR3 sequence reads: CATGLAGTYEQYF. CDR3 in DNA: TGTGCCACCGGACTAGCGGGTACCTACGAGCAGTACTTC. The chain couples TRBV19 to TRBJ2-7, with TRBD2 identical over 11 bases. The CDR3 is 13 residues long. In germline, CDR1 is LNHDA, CDR2 SQIVND (reference sequence). V trimming: 10 bases; J trimming: 2 bases; junction bases outside the gene matches: 4.

J is TRBJ2-2 and V is TRBV7-9; D unresolved. Germline lookup yields CDR1 SEHNR and CDR2 FQNEAQ (reference sequence). CDR3 length: 13 amino acids. With 5 bases removed from V and 4 bases from J, the gap between germline ends came to 8 bases. The CDR3 loop is CASSATSTGELFF. The DNA for the CDR3 is TGTGCCAGCAGCGCCACATCCACCGGGGAGCTGTTTTTT.

The gene calls are TRBV7-2 and TRBJ2-4; D perhaps matches TRBD1 (6 bases). Germline V gene data show CDR1 as SGHTA and CDR2 as FQGNSA. Trimming left V 5 bases short and J 0 bases short, with 17 bases between. The CDR3 consists of 17 residues. This CDR3 reads CASSPRGGMIAKNIQYF. CDR3 DNA: TGTGCCAGCAGCCCCAGGGGCGGAATGATAGCCAAAAACATTCAGTACTTC.

This chain links TRBV5-1 with TRBJ2-5; 8 nucleotides agree with TRBD1. The J call may be in error: the DNA end matches TRBJ2-7 better. CDR3 size: 15 residues. Germline V lookup: CDR1 SGHRS, CDR2 YFSETQ. CDR3 in amino acids: CASSLRTGITYEQYF. CDR3 coding DNA: TGCGCCAGCAGCTTAAGGACAGGGATAACCTACGAGCAGTACTTC.

This clone was seen only a few times. The DNA for the CDR3 is TGTGCCAGCAGCTTAACCGGGACTAGCGGATCTACCGGGGAGCTGTTTTTT. Translation gives CASSLTGTSGSTGELFF. The chain joins TRBV7-2 to TRBJ2-2; 11 positions agree with TRBD2. Germline V lookup: CDR1 SGHTA, CDR2 FQGNSA. J was trimmed by 5 bases and V by 2 bases; bases with no gene match: 7. The CDR3 length is 17 residues. Together with reference TRBV7-2 and TRBJ2-2, the CDR3 gives the full variable domain: GAGVSQSPSNKVTEKGKDVELRCDPISGHTALYWYRQSLGQGLEFLIYFQGNSAPDKSGLPSDRFSAERTGGSVSTLTIQRTQQEDSAVYLCASSLTGTSGSTGELFFGEGSRLTVL.

The chain uses TRBV6-5 and TRBJ2-2; TRBD2 matches 9 bases. Germline V gene data show CDR1 as MNHEY and CDR2 as SVGAGI. The V and J ends lost 4 bases and 2 bases, in that order; junction bases with no gene match: 2. The CDR3 is 15 amino acids. CDR3 protein: CASSSLAGNTGELFF. CDR3 coding DNA: TGTGCCAGCAGTTCACTAGCGGGTAACACCGGGGAGCTGTTTTTT.

This rearrangement joins TRBV11-2 to TRBJ2-7; 7 bases match TRBD2. CDR1 and CDR2 from the germline V gene are SGHAT and FQNNGV. The CDR3 spans 15 residues. Germline trimming cut 1 base from V and 4 bases from J; bases unmatched to any gene: 7. The CDR3 DNA reads TGTGCCAGCAGCTTAGCGGGGAGGGATGGATACGAGCAGTACTTC. Protein: CASSLAGRDGYEQYF.